Reported below is one TCR beta chain. Its specificity is unknown. This specimen comes from a study of response to subunit inactivated influenza vaccine. Study-wide points: New T cells are recruited in small numbers by each seasonal influenza vaccination, according to the authors' suggestion.

Each CDR3 protein is one row after TCRdb ran MiXCR on the RT-PCR reads. In the table there are about 580,000 distinct CDR3 sequences, 13% to 15% of which are singletons. CDR3 size: 14 residues. The V and J ends lost 6 bases and 1 base respectively, with 12 bases between them. The sequence was collected from a man over 45 who received an inactivated influenza vaccine. This specimen consisted of PBMCs from blood, obtained less than 13 days after vaccination. The V and J genes are TRBV12-3 or TRBV12-4 and TRBJ1-1; D call uncertain. CDR3 residues: CASSSRAPNTEAFF. For the CDR3, the DNA is TGTGCCAGCAGCAGCCGGGCCCCGAACACTGAAGCTTTCTTT.